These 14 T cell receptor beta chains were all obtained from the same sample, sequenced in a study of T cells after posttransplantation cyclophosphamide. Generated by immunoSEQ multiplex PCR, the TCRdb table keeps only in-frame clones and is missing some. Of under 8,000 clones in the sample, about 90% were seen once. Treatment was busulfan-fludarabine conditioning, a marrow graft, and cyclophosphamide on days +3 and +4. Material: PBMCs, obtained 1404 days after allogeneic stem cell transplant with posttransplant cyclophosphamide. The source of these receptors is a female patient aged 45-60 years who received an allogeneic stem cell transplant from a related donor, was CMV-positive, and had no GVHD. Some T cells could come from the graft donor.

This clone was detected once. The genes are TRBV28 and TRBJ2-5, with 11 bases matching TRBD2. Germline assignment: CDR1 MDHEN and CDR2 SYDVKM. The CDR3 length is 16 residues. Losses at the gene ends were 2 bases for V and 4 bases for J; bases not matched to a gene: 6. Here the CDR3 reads CASSLRLAGQGETQYF. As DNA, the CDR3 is TGTGCCAGCAGTTTAAGACTAGCGGGACAGGGAGAGACCCAGTACTTC. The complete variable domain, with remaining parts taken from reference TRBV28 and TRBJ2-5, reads DVKVTQSSRYLVKRTGEKVFLECVQDMDHENMFWYRQDPGLGLRLIYFSYDVKMKEKGDIPEGYSVSREKKERFSLILESASTNQTSMYLCASSLRLAGQGETQYFGPGTRLLVL.

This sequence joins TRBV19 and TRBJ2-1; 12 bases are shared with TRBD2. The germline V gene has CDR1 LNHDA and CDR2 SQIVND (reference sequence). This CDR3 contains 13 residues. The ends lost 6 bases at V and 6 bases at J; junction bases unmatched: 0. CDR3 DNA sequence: TGTGCCAGTAGGACTAGCGGGGGCAATGAGCAGTTCTTC. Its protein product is CASRTSGGNEQFF.

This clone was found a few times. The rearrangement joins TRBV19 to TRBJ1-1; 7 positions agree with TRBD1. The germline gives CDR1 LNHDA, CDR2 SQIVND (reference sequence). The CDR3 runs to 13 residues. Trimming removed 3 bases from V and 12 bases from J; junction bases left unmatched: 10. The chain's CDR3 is CASSIGQVRMTFF. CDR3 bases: TGTGCCAGTAGTATCGGACAGGTGAGGATGACTTTCTTT. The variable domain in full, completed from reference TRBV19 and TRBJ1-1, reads DGGITQSPKYLFRKEGQNVTLSCEQNLNHDAMYWYRQDPGQGLRLIYYSQIVNDFQKGDIAEGYSVSREKKESFPLTVTSAQKNPTAFYLCASSIGQVRMTFFGQGTRLTVV.

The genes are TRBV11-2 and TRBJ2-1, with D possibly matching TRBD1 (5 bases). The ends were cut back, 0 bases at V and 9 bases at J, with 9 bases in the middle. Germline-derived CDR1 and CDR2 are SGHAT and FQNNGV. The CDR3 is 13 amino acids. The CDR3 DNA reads TGTGCCAGCAGCTTAGATAGGGGTGTTGAGCAGTTCTTC. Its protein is CASSLDRGVEQFF.

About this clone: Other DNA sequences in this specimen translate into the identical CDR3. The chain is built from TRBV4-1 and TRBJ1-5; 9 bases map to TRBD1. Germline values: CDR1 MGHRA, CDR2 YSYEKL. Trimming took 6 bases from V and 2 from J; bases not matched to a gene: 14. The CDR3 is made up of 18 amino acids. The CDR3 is CASSVRGQGSLGNQPQHF. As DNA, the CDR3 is TGCGCCAGCAGTGTTAGGGGACAGGGTTCCTTGGGCAATCAGCCCCAGCATTTT.

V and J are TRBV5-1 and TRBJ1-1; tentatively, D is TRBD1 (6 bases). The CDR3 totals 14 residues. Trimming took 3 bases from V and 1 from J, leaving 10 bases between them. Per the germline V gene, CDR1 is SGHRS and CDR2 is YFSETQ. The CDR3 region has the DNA TGCGCCAGCAGCTCCAGGGGTTGGAACACTGAAGCTTTCTTT. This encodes CASSSRGWNTEAFF.

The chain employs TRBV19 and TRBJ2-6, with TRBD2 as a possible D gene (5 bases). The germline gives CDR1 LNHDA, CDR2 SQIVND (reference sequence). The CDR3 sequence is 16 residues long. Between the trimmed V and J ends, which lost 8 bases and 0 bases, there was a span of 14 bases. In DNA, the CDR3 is TGTGCCAGTGGGAAAGGAACTAGCTCTGGGGCCAACGTCCTGACTTTC. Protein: CASGKGTSSGANVLTF.

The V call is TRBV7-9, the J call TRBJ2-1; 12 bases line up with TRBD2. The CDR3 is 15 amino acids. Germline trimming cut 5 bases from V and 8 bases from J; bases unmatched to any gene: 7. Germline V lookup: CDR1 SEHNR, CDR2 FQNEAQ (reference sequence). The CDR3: CASSAGTSGFYEQFF. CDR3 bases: TGTGCCAGCAGCGCCGGGACTAGCGGGTTCTATGAGCAGTTCTTC.

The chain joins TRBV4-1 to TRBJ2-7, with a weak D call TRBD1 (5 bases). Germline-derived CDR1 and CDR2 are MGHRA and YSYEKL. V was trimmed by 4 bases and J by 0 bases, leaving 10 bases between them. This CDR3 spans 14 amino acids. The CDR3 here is CASSRGLSSYEQYF. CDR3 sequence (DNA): TGCGCCAGCAGCCGGGGCCTGAGCTCCTACGAGCAGTACTTC.

Here the CDR3 DNA reads TGTGCCAGCACCATGTCCTTTGAAGGAGGAATCGACGAGCAGTACTTC. Translated, it gives CASTMSFEGGIDEQYF. The chain joins TRBV5-8 to TRBJ2-7; possibly TRBD2 for D (5 bases). The V end was cut by 6 bases, the J end by 5 bases, with 24 bases between. The CDR3 extends over 16 amino acids. From germline, CDR1 is SGHTS and CDR2 YDEGEE.

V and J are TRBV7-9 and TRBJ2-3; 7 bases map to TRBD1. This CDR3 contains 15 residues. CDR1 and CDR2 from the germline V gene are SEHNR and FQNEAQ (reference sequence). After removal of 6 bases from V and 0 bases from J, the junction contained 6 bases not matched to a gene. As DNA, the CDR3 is TGTGCCAGCAGTCCACAGGGGATAAGCACAGATACGCAGTATTTT. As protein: CASSPQGISTDTQYF. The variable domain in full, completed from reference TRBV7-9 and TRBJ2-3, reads DTGVSQNPRHKITKRGQNVTFRCDPISEHNRLYWYRQTLGQGPEFLTYFQNEAQLEKSRLLSDRFSAERPKGSFSTLEIQRTEQGDSAMYLCASSPQGISTDTQYFGPGTRLTVL.

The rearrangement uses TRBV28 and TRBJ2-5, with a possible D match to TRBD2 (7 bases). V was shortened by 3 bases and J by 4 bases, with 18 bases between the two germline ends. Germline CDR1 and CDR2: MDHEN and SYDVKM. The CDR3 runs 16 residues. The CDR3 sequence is CASSFSHWGGLETQYF. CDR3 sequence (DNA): TGTGCCAGCAGTTTCAGTCATTGGGGGGGCTTAGAGACCCAGTACTTC.

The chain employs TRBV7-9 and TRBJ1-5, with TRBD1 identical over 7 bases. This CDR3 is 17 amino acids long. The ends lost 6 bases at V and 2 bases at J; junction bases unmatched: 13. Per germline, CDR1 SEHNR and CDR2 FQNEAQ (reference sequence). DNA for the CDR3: TGTGCCAGCAGTTACAACGACAGGGCTCGTGGCAATCAGCCCCAGCATTTT. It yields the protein CASSYNDRARGNQPQHF.

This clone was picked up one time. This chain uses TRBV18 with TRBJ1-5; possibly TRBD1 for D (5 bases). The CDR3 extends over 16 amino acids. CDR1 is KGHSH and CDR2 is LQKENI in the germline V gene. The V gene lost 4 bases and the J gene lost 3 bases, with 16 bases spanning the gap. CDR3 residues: CASSRGLVSDNQPQHF. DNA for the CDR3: TGTGCCAGCTCACGGGGACTGGTGAGCGACAATCAGCCCCAGCATTTT.